This T cell receptor beta chain was observed in a study of type 1 and type 2 diabetes patients. Genomic DNA was the PCR template. Multiplex PCR with 30 forward and 13 reverse primers amplified the TCR beta CDR3. MiXCR, applied by TCRdb to the multiplex PCR reads, yields one record per CDR3 protein. The sample yields 270,000 or so distinct CDR3 sequences, roughly 44% seen once. This clonotype has just a few counts. This CDR3 is 17 amino acids long. Trimming took 0 bases from V and 3 from J, leaving 17 bases between them. The germline gives CDR1 LGHNA, CDR2 YNFKEQ. The chain couples TRBV4-2 to TRBJ1-1; a weak D match, TRBD1 (6 bases). This TCR was sampled from a man aged 18-30 years with type 2 diabetes. Sequenced: peripheral blood mononuclear cells (PBMCs). This CDR3 is CASSQEWATKGDTEAFF. As DNA, the CDR3 is TGTGCCAGCAGCCAAGAGTGGGCAACGAAGGGGGACACTGAAGCTTTCTTT.